What follows are 9 T cell receptor beta chains derived from one specimen sequenced in a study of CD8 T cells in ankylosing spondylitis. TCRdb reanalysed the 5' RACE reads using MiXCR and keeps one entry per CDR3 protein. This table holds roughly 170,000 distinct CDR3 sequences, approximately 10% found once. The sample was blood, either unsorted or a sorted T cell fraction (not recorded which). These receptors all come from a female donor with ankylosing spondylitis or in good health (not recorded which).

This clonotype was detected a few times. This chain links TRBV11-3 with TRBJ2-3; D possibly corresponds to TRBD2 (5 bases). Trimming took 5 bases from V and 4 from J, leaving 19 bases between them. Per germline, CDR1 SGHNT and CDR2 YENEEA. There are 16 residues in the CDR3. CDR3 DNA sequence: TGTGCCAGCAGCGATACTAGTCATGATGTAGCAGATACGCAGTATTTT. This sequence encodes CASSDTSHDVADTQYF.

The chain combines TRBV30 with TRBJ2-7, with 9 bases aligning to TRBD1. Germline V lookup: CDR1 GTSNPN, CDR2 SVGIG (reference sequence). The junction had 5 bases not matched to a gene; V was cut back by 2 bases and J by 6 bases. This CDR3 comprises 13 residues. CDR3 region: CAWSPGQGSEQYF. CDR3 DNA sequence: TGTGCCTGGAGTCCTGGACAGGGGTCCGAGCAGTACTTC.

This clonotype was seen only a few times. The V call is TRBV11-2, the J call TRBJ2-3, with a possible D match to TRBD2 (5 bases). Looked up from germline, CDR1 is SGHAT and CDR2 is FQNNGV. The CDR3 covers 17 residues. V was shortened by 1 base and J by 0 bases, with 14 bases between the two germline ends. The CDR3 sequence is CASSLVERPISTDTQYF. CDR3 coding DNA: TGTGCCAGCAGCTTAGTGGAGCGGCCAATTAGCACAGATACGCAGTATTTT. Together with reference TRBV11-2 and TRBJ2-3, the CDR3 gives the full variable domain: EAGVAQSPRYKIIEKRQSVAFWCNPISGHATLYWYQQILGQGPKLLIQFQNNGVVDDSQLPKDRFSAERLKGVDSTLKIQPAKLEDSAVYLCASSLVERPISTDTQYFGPGTRLTVL.

This clonotype was picked up a small number of times. CDR3 coding DNA: TGCAGTGCTAGAGATGTGCTGGGTGGTGAGCAGTTCTTC. Translation: CSARDVLGGEQFF. The chain is built from TRBV20-1 and TRBJ2-1; no firm D call. Germline CDR1 and CDR2: DFQATT and SNEGSKA (reference sequence). V lost 0 bases, J lost 9 bases, and 12 bases lay in between. This CDR3 contains 13 residues.

This clonotype was seen a handful of times. CDR3 coding DNA: TGTGCTAGTGGTTTGGGGGGATCCTACGAGCAGTACTTC. Translating it yields CASGLGGSYEQYF. The chain has TRBV12-5 and TRBJ2-7; D unclear. With 1 base removed from V and 1 base from J, the gap between germline ends came to 5 bases. Germline CDR1 is LGHNT and CDR2 is FRNRAP. This CDR3 spans 13 amino acids.

The chain combines TRBV14 with TRBJ2-2; no reliable D call. The CDR3 runs to 14 residues. Germline CDR1 and CDR2: SGHDN and FVKESK. Trimming removed 4 bases from V and 6 bases from J, with 12 bases in between. The CDR3 DNA follows: TGTGCCAGCAGCCCCTGGAAATATTCCGGGGAGCTGTTTTTT. It specifies CASSPWKYSGELFF.

The chain uses TRBV5-1 and TRBJ2-1; tentatively, D is TRBD2 (6 bases). There are 15 residues in the CDR3. V shed 0 bases and J shed 12 bases, with 19 bases lying between them. CDR1 and CDR2 (germline): SGHRS, YFSETQ. As DNA, the CDR3 is TGCGCCAGCAGCTTGGCCGCAGGAGGGCTAGGCGGGCAGTTCTTC. It codes for CASSLAAGGLGGQFF.

A few counts support this clonotype. This chain uses TRBV11-2 with TRBJ2-3; D remains ambiguous. This CDR3 comprises 14 residues. V dropped 7 bases and J dropped 6 bases, with 17 bases sitting between them. Per the germline V gene, CDR1 is SGHAT and CDR2 is FQNNGV. CDR3 coding DNA: TGTGCCAGCAACAAAACCCAGGCCCGGGATACGCAGTATTTT. Protein product: CASNKTQARDTQYF.

The chain carries TRBV7-9 and TRBJ2-3; possible D gene TRBD1, 6 bases. CDR1 is SEHNR and CDR2 is FQNEAQ in the germline V gene (reference sequence). CDR3 length: 17 residues. With 0 bases removed from V and 1 base from J, the gap between germline ends came to 14 bases. This CDR3 is CASSLAPGDRRTDTQYF. The CDR3, as DNA: TGTGCCAGCAGCTTAGCGCCAGGGGATAGGCGCACAGATACGCAGTATTTT.